This TCR beta chain was sequenced for a study of T cells after yellow fever vaccination. Germline CDR1 and CDR2: SGHTA and FQGNSA. The junction had 8 bases not matched to a gene; V was cut back by 0 bases and J by 5 bases. There are 16 residues in the CDR3. Researchers made TCR cDNA using 5'RACE template switching, and this step added a universal primer site and UMIs. TCRdb fed the 5' RACE reads into MiXCR, producing one record per CDR3 protein. The data contain around 310,000 distinct CDR3 sequences, roughly 9.4% of them singletons. This material consisted of PBMCs, taken on the day of the first yellow fever vaccination. This receptor was identified in a man aged 18 to 35 who received the YFV17D yellow fever vaccine. The chain employs TRBV7-2 and TRBJ2-5; TRBD1 matches at 8 bases. The CDR3 protein is CASSLARARGPETQYF. The CDR3 nucleotides are TGTGCCAGCAGCTTAGCGCGAGCCAGGGGGCCTGAGACCCAGTACTTC. Drawing the rest from reference TRBV7-2 and TRBJ2-5, the complete variable domain is GAGVSQSPSNKVTEKGKDVELRCDPISGHTALYWYRQSLGQGLEFLIYFQGNSAPDKSGLPSDRFSAERTGGSVSTLTIQRTQQEDSAVYLCASSLARARGPETQYFGPGTRLLVL.